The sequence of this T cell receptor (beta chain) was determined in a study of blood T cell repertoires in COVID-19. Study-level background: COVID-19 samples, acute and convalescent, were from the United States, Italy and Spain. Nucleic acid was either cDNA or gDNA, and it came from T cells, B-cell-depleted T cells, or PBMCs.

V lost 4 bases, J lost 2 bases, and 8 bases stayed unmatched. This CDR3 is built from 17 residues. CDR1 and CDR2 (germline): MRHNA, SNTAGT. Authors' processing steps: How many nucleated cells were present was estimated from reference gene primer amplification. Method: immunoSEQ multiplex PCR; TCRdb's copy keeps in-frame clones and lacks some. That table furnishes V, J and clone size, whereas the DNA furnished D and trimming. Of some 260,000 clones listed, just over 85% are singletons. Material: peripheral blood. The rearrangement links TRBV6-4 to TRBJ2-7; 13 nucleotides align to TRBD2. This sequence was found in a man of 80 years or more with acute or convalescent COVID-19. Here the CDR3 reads CASSVPGLAGRTYEQYF. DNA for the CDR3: TGTGCCAGCAGTGTCCCGGGACTAGCGGGGCGAACCTACGAGCAGTACTTC.